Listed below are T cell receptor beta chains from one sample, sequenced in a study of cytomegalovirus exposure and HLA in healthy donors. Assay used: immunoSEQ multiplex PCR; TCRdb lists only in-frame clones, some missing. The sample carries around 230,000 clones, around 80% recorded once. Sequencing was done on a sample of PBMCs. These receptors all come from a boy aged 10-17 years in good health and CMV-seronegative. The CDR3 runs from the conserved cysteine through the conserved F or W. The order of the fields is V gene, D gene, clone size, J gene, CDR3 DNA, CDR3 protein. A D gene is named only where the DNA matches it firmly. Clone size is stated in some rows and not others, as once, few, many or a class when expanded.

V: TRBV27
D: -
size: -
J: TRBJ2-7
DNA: TGTGCCAGCAGTTTAGGGCAGGGGAGTCGGGAGCAGTACTTC
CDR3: CASSLGQGSREQYF

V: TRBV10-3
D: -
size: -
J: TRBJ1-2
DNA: TGTGCCATCAGTGTTTTTTCTTTGACCGAGGTCAGGGCGAACTATGGCTACACCTTC
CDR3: CAISVFSLTEVRANYGYTF

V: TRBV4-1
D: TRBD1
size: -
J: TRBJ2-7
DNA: TGCGCCAGCAGCCAAGTTCAGACAGGGGTCCACGAGCAGTACTTC
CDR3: CASSQVQTGVHEQYF

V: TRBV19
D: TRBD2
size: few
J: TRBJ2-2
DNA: TGTGCCAGTAGTATCAGTGTCACTAGCGGTAACACCGGGGAGCTGTTTTTT
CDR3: CASSISVTSGNTGELFF

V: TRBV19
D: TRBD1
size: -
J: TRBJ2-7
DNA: TGTGCCAGTAGTAGAGGACAGGATAGCACCTACGAGCAGTACTTC
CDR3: CASSRGQDSTYEQYF

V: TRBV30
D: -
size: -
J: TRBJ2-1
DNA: TGTGCCTGGAGCTCTAACTGGGAGGGGGGCAGGGGAAAGGAGCAGTTCTTC
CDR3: CAWSSNWEGGRGKEQFF

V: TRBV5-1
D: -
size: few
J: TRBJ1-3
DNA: TGCGCCAGCAGCTTAGGAGGGACTCCTGGAAACACCATATATTTT
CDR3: CASSLGGTPGNTIYF

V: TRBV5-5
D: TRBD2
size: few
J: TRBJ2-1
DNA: TGTGCCACCATGGGGGGACTAGGGGATCGGGAGCAGTTCTTC
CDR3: CATMGGLGDREQFF

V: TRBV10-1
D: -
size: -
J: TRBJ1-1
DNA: TGCGCCAGCAGTGGGCCGGGGAACACTGAAGCTTTCTTT
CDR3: CASSGPGNTEAFF

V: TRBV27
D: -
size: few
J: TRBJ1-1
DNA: TGTGCCAGCAGCACGAGGGGAGGTGTGACTGAAGCTTTCTTT
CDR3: CASSTRGGVTEAFF

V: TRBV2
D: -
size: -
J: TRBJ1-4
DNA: TGTGCCAGCATAGGTGGCCGCCGGGGAGAAAAACTGTTTTTT
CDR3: CASIGGRRGEKLFF

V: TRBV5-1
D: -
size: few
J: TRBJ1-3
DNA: TGCGCCAGCAGCTTGACAGCCTCTGGAAACACCATATATTTT
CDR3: CASSLTASGNTIYF

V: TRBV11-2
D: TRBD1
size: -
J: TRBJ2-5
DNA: TGTGCCAGCAGCTTAGGTATTCGGACAGGCGAAGAGACCCAGTACTTC
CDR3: CASSLGIRTGEETQYF

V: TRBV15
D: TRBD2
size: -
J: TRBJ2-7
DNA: TGTGCCACCAGCAGAGTTCCAGCGGGGGCAGACGAGCAGTACTTC
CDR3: CATSRVPAGADEQYF